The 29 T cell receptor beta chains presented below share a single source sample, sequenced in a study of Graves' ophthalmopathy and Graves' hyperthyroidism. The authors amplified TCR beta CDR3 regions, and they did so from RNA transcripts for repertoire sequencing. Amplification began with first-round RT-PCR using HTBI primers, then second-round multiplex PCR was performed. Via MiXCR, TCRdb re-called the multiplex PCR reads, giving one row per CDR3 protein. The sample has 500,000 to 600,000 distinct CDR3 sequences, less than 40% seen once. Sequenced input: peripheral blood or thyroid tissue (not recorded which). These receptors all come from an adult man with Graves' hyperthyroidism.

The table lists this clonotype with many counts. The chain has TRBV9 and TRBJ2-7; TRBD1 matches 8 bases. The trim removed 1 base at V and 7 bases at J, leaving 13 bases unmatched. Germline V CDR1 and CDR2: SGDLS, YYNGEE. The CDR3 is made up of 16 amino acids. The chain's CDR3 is CASSVLSTGARGEQYF. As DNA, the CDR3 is TGTGCCAGCAGCGTACTGTCGACAGGGGCCCGAGGGGAGCAGTACTTC.

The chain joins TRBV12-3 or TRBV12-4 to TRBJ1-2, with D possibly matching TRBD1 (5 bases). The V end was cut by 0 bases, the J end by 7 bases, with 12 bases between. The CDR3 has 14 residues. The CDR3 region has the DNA TGTGCCAGCAGTTTAGCGGGGGGTCGGAGTGGCTACACCTTC. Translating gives CASSLAGGRSGYTF.

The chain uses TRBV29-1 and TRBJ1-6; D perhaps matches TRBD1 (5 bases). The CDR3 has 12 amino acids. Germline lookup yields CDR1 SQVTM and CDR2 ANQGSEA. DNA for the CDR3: TGCACCGGGGACCGGGACGTCTCACCCCTCCACTTT. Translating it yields CTGDRDVSPLHF.

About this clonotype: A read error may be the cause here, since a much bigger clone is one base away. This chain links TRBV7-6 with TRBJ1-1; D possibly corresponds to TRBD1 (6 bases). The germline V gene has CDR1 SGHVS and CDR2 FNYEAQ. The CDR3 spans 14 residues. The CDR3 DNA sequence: TGTGCCAGCAGCCTTGGAGGGGGATACACTGAAGCTTCCTTT. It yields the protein CASSLGGGYTEASF.

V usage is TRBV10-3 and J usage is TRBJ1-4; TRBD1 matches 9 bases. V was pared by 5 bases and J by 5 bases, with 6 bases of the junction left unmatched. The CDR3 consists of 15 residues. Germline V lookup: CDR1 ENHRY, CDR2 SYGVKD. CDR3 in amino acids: CAISRTGEGNEKLFF. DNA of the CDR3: TGTGCCATCAGTCGGACAGGGGAGGGAAATGAAAAACTGTTTTTT.

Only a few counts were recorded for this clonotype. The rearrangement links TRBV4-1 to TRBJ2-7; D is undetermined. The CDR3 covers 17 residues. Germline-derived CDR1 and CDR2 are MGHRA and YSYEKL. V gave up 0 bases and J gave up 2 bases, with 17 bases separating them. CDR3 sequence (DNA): TGCGCCAGCAGCCAAGACTCTCTTCGAGGTACCCCCTACGAGCAGTACTTC. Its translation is CASSQDSLRGTPYEQYF.

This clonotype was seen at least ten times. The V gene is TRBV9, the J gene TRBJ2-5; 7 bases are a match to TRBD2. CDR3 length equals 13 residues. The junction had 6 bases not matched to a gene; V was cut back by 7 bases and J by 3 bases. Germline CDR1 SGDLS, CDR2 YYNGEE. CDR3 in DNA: TGTGCCAGCCGACGACTAGCTGAAGAGACCCAGTACTTC. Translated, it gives CASRRLAEETQYF.

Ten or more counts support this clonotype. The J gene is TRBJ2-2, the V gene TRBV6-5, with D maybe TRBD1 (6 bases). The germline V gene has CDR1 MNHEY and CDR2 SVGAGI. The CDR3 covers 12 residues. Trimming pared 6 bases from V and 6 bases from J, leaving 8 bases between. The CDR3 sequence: CASSYRAGELFF. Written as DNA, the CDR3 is TGTGCCAGCAGCTACAGGGCCGGGGAGCTGTTTTTT.

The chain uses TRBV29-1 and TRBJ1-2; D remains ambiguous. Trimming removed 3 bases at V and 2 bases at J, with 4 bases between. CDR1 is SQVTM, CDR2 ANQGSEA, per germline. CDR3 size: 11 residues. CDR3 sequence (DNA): TGCAGCGTTGAGCCCAACTATGGCTACACCTTC. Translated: CSVEPNYGYTF.

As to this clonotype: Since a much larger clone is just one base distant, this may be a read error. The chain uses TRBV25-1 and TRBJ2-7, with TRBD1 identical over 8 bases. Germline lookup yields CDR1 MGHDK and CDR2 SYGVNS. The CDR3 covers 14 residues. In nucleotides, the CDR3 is TGTGCCAGCAGTGAGGTTGCAGGGGGCTACGAGCGGTACTTC. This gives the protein CASSEVAGGYERYF.

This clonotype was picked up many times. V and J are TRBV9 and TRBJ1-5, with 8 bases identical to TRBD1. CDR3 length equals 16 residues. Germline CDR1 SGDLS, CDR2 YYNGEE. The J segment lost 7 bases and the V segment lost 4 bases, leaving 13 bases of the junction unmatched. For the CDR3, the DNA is TGTGCCAGCAGCAACCTCCTCGGACAGGGAGGACAGCCCCAGCATTTT. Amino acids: CASSNLLGQGGQPQHF.

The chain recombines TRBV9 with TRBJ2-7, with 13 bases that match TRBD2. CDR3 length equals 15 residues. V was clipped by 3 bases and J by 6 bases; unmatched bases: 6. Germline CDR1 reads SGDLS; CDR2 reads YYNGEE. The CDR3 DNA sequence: TGTGCCAGCAGCGGAGGGACTAGCGGGGTCTGCGAGCAGTACTTC. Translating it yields CASSGGTSGVCEQYF.

CDR3 DNA: TGTGCCAGCAGCACTAAAAGGGGATCCGGGGAGCTGTTTTTT. As protein: CASSTKRGSGELFF. The chain recombines TRBV27 with TRBJ2-2; D perhaps matches TRBD1 (5 bases). Trimming took 6 bases from V and 6 from J, leaving 14 bases between them. Germline CDR1 is MNHEY and CDR2 is SMNVEV (reference sequence). This CDR3 region has 14 residues.

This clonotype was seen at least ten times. Here the CDR3 reads CSARDRISYEQYF. The CDR3 DNA reads TGCAGTGCTAGAGATCGGATCTCCTACGAGCAGTACTTC. This chain uses TRBV20-1 with TRBJ2-7; D not resolved. The length of the CDR3 is 13 residues. Germline values: CDR1 DFQATT, CDR2 SNEGSKA (reference sequence). Trimming removed 0 bases at V and 0 bases at J, with 6 bases between.

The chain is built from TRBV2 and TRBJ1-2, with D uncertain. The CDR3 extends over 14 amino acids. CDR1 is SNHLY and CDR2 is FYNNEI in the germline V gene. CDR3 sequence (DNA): TGTGCTGGCAGTGCGGACGGGCCTTACTATGGCTACACCTTC. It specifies CAGSADGPYYGYTF. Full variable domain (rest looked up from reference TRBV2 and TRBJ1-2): EPEVTQTPSHQVTQMGQEVILRCVPISNHLYFYWYRQILGQKVEFLVSFYNNEISEKSEIFDDQFSVERPDGSNFTLKIRSTKLEDSAMYFCAGSADGPYYGYTFGSGTRLTVV.

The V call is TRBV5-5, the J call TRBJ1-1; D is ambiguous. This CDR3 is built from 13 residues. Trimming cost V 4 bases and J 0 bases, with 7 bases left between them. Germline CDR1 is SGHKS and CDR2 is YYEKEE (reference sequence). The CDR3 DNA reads TGTGCCAGCAGCGGTCTTATGAACACTGAAGCTTTCTTT. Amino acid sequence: CASSGLMNTEAFF.

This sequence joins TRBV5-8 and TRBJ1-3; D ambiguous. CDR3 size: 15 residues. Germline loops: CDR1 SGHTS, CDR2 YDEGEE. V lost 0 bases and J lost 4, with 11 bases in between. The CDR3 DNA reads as TGTGCCAGCAGCTTGGAGTTAGGACCGGGAAACACCATATATTTT. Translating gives CASSLELGPGNTIYF.

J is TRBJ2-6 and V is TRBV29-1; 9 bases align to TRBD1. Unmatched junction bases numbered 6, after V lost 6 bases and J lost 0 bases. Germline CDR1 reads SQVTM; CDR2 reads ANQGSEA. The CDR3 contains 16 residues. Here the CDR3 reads CSVDGQGSSGANVLTF. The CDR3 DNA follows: TGCAGCGTCGACGGACAGGGGAGCTCTGGGGCCAACGTCCTGACTTTC.

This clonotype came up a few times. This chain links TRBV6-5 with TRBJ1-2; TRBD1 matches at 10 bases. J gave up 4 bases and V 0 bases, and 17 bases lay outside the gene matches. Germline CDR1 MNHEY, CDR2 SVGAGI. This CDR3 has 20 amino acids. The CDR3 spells CASSYSVGTGDRGLLYGYTF. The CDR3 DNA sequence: TGTGCCAGCAGTTACTCGGTGGGGACTGGGGACAGGGGCCTTCTCTATGGCTACACCTTC.

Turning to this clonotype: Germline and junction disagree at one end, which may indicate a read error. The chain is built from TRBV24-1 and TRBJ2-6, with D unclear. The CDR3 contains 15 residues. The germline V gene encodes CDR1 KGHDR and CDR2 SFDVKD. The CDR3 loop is CATGDFNSGANVLTF. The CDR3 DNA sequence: TGTGCCACCGGTGACTTTAATTCTGGGGCCAACGTCCTGACTTTC.

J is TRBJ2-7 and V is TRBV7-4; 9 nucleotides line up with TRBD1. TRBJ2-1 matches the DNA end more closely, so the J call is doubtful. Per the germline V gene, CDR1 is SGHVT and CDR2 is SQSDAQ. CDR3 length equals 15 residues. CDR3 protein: CASSFRDRVHNEQFF. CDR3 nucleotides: TGTGCCAGCAGCTTCCGGGACAGGGTGCATAATGAGCAGTTCTTC.

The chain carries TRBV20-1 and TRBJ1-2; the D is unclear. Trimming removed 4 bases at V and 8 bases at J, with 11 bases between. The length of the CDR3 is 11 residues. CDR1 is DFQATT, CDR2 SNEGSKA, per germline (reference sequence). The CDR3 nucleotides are TGCAGTGCTATAGTCGGCGGAGGCTACACCTTC. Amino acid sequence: CSAIVGGGYTF.

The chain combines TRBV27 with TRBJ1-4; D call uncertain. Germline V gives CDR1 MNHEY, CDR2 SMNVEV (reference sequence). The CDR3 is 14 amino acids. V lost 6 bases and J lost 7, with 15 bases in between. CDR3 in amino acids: CASRKGRGVEKLFF. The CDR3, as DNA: TGTGCCAGCAGGAAAGGACGGGGAGTTGAAAAACTGTTTTTT. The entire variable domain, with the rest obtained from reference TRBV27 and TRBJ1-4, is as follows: EAQVTQNPRYLITVTGKKLTVTCSQNMNHEYMSWYRQDPGLGLRQIYYSMNVEVTDKGDVPEGYKVSRKEKRNFPLILESPSPNQTSLYFCASRKGRGVEKLFFGSGTQLSVL.

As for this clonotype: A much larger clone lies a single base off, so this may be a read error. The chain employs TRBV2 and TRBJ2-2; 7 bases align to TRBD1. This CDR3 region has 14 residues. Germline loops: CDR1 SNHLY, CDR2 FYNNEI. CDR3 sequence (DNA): TGTGCCAGCAGTAAGACAGGGTACACCGGGGAGCTGGTTTTT. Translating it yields CASSKTGYTGELVF.

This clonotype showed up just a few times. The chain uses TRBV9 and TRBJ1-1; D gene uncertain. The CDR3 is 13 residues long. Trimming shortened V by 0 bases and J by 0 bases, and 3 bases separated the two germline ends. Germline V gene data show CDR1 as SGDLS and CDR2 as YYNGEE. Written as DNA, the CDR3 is TGTGCCAGCAGCGTAGAAATGAACACTGAAGCTTTCTTT. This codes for CASSVEMNTEAFF. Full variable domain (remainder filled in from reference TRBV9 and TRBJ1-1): DSGVTQTPKHLITATGQRVTLRCSPRSGDLSVYWYQQSLDQGLQFLIQYYNGEERAKGNILERFSAQQFPDLHSELNLSSLELGDSALYFCASSVEMNTEAFFGQGTRLTVV.

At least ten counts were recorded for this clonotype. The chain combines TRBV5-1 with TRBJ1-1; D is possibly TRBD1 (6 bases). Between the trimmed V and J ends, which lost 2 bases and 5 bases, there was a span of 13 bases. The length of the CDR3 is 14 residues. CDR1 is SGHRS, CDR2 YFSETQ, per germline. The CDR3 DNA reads TGCGCCAGCAGCTTCCAGGGAAGGGGGACTGAAGCTTTCTTT. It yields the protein CASSFQGRGTEAFF.

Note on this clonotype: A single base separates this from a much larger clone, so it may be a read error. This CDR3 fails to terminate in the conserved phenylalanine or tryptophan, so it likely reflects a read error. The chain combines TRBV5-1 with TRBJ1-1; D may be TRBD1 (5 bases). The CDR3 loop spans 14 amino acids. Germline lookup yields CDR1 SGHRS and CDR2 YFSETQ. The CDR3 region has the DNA TGTGCCAGCAGAACCCAGGGTAGTAGTACTGAAGCTTTCCTT. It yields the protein CASRTQGSSTEAFL.

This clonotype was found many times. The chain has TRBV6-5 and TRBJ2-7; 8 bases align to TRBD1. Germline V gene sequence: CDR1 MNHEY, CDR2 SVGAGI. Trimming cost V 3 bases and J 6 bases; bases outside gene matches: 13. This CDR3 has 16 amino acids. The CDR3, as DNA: TGTGCCAGCAGTTATCGGACAGGGAGCTTTGTCGGCGAGCAGTACTTC. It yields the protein CASSYRTGSFVGEQYF.

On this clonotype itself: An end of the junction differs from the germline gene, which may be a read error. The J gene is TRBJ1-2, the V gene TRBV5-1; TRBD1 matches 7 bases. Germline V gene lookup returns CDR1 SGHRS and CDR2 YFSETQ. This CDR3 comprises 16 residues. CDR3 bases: TGTGCCAGCAACTCCCGGCTACAGGGGATCCTCTATGGCTACACCTTC. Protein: CASNSRLQGILYGYTF.